These 6 T cell receptor beta chains were all obtained from the same sample, sequenced in a study of shared clonotypes between healthy human individuals (dated by TCRdb to about 2020). Libraries were built with the immunoSEQ multiplex PCR assay. TCRdb obtained this table from immuneACCESS and retained in-frame rearrangements with V and J assigned. These tables miss some clones; where compared with another copy, unresolved V genes account for less than half of the shortfall, and the remainder is unexplained. The sample table records around 300,000 clones; around 90% of these occur just once. The biggest ten clones account for roughly 15% of the sample. The source material was memory CD8+ T cells sorted from blood. Sample cell subset or site, as interpreted from the label and publication: CD45RO+ cells pooled with CCR7-negative TemRA cells. These receptors came from a young man in good health.

This clone showed up many times. At one end the junction does not follow the germline gene, possibly because of a read error. The CDR3 region has the DNA TGTGCCAGCAGCCTAGCTGGGGCCAACGTCCTGACTTTC. Its translation: CASSLAGANVLTF. The chain has TRBV7-2 and TRBJ2-6, with D uncertain. Germline values: CDR1 SGHTA, CDR2 FQGNSA. This CDR3 spans 13 amino acids.

V is TRBV10-3 and J is TRBJ2-3; the match to TRBD2 covers 10 bases. CDR1 and CDR2 from the germline V gene are ENHRY and SYGVKD. The CDR3 runs to 15 residues. J was trimmed by 8 bases and V by 0 bases; bases with no gene match: 5. CDR3 amino acids: CAISESIQRGGTQYF. In DNA form, the CDR3 reads TGTGCCATCAGTGAGTCGATCCAGCGGGGGGGTACGCAGTATTTT.

This rearrangement joins TRBV13 to TRBJ2-7; D may match TRBD1 or TRBD2 (5 bases each). V was pared by 5 bases and J by 2 bases, with 10 bases between. The germline V gene has CDR1 PRHDT and CDR2 FYEKMQ (reference sequence). This CDR3 spans 13 amino acids. The CDR3 loop is CASSRDGTYEQYF. In DNA form, the CDR3 reads TGTGCCAGCAGCCGGGACGGGACCTACGAGCAGTACTTC.

The chain employs TRBV5-6 and TRBJ1-1; the D gene is possibly TRBD1 (6 bases). Germline V gene data show CDR1 as SGHDT and CDR2 as YYEEEE. The CDR3 totals 12 residues. V was shortened by 1 base and J by 8 bases, with 9 bases between the two germline ends. The CDR3 protein is CASSLTGQEAFF. The CDR3 nucleotides read TGTGCCAGCAGCTTGACAGGGCAAGAAGCTTTCTTT.

The chain links TRBV27 to TRBJ2-2; 7 bases fit TRBD1. CDR1 is MNHEY, CDR2 SMNVEV, per germline (reference sequence). J gave up 0 bases and V 6 bases, and 7 bases lay outside the gene matches. The CDR3 contains 16 residues. The CDR3, as DNA: TGTGCCAGCAGCTCCAGACAGGGCACGAACACCGGGGAGCTGTTTTTT. Amino acids: CASSSRQGTNTGELFF.

This sequence joins TRBV10-3 and TRBJ2-1; the match to TRBD1 covers 8 bases. This CDR3 comprises 15 residues. Germline CDR1 is ENHRY and CDR2 is SYGVKD. In DNA, the CDR3 is TGTGCGATCCGGGTGACAGGGGCTGCGTACAATGAGCAGTTCTTC. It is translated as CAIRVTGAAYNEQFF.